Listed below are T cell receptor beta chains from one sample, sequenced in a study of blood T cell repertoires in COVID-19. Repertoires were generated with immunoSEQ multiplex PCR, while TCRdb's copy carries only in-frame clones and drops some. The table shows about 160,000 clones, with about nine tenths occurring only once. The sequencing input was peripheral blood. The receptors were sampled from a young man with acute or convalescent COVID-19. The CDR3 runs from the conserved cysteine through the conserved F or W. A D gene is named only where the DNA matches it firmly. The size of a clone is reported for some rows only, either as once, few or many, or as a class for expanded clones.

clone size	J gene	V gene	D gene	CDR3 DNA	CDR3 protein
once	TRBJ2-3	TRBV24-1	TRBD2	TGTGCCACCAGTGGAGCGGGGGAATCCGATACGCAGTATTTT	CATSGAGESDTQYF
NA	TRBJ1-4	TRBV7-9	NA	TGTGCCAGCAGTCAGACAGCAACTAATGAAAAACTGTTTTTT	CASSQTATNEKLFF
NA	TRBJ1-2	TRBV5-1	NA	TGCGCCAGCAGCTTTGGAGACAGCCGAGCGGGCTACACCTTC	CASSFGDSRAGYTF
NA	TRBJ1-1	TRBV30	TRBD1	TGTGCCTGGAGGGGAGGGAGGGGACAGGGGGTCAAGAACACTGAAGCTTTCTTT	CAWRGGRGQGVKNTEAFF
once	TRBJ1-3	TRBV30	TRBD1	TGTGCCTGGAGTATCGTACAGGGGACAAACACCATATATTTT	CAWSIVQGTNTIYF
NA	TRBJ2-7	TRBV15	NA	TGTGCCACCAGCATGGACAGGGAGGGCGAGCAGTACTTC	CATSMDREGEQYF
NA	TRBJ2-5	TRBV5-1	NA	TGCGCCAGCAGCCAGCCGTCCCCAGGGGTCCTCCAAGAGACCCAGTACTTC	CASSQPSPGVLQETQYF
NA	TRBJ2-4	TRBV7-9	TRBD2	TGTGCCAGCAGTTCTCGACTAGCGGGAGCCCAAGCAGACATTCAGTACTTC	CASSSRLAGAQADIQYF
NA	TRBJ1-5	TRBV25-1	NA	TGTGCCAGCGGCCCTGGTCTTAGCAATCAGCCCCAGCATTTT	CASGPGLSNQPQHF
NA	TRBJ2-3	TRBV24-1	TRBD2	TGTGCCACCAGTGACTCTAGCGGGGGGGCAGATACGCAGTATTTT	CATSDSSGGADTQYF
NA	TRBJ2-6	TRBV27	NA	TGTGCCACCCGAGCCTCTGGGGCCAACGTCCTGACTTTC	CATRASGANVLTF
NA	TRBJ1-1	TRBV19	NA	TGTGCCAGTAGTATAGATCTACCGACTGAAGCTTTCTTT	CASSIDLPTEAFF
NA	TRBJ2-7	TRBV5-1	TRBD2	TGCGCCAGCAGCTTGGTCGGGCTAGCGGGAGCCGACCGACTTATTGGAACCTACGAGCAGTACTTC	CASSLVGLAGADRLIGTYEQYF
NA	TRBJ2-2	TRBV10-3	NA	TGTGCCATCAGCGACCAGGAGATTAGTAGCGGAAACACCGGGGAGCTGTTTTTT	CAISDQEISSGNTGELFF
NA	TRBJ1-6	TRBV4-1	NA	TGCGCCAGCAGCCTAAGCCCCCAGACGGGGGGTAATTCACCCCTCCACTTT	CASSLSPQTGGNSPLHF
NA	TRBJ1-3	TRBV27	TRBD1	TGTGCCAGCAGTAAAAATGTCAGGGGGAGCTCTGGAAACACCATATATTTT	CASSKNVRGSSGNTIYF
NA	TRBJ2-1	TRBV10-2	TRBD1	TGCGCCAGCACTAGGACAGGGGGCGCATGGAGCGGTGTCAATGAGCAGTTCTTC	CASTRTGGAWSGVNEQFF
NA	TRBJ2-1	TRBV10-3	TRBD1	TGTGCCATCAGTGAACAGGGGAATGAGCAGTTCTTC	CAISEQGNEQFF
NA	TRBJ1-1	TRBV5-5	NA	TGTGCCAGCAGCTTAACAGCGAACACTGAAGCTTTCTTT	CASSLTANTEAFF
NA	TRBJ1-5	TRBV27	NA	TGTGCCAGCAGCACTCAGGGCGTTGGCAATCAGCCCCAGCATTTT	CASSTQGVGNQPQHF
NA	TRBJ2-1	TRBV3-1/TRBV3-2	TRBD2	TGTGCCAGCAGCCAATTGTGGCTAGCGGGGGCCGGCTCCTACAATGAGCAGTTCTTC	CASSQLWLAGAGSYNEQFF
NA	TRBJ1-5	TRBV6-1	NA	TGTGCCAGCAGTGAAGTATCGTTTGCGGGAGCCCAGCATTTT	CASSEVSFAGAQHF
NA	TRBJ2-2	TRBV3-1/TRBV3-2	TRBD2	TGTGCCAGCAGCCAAGGGCTGGAGGGAGGGAGCACCGGGGAGCTGTTTTTT	CASSQGLEGGSTGELFF
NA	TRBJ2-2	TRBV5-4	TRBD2	TGTGCCAGCAGCGTACTCGGCGGGAGTCTCAACGGGGAGCTGTTTTTT	CASSVLGGSLNGELFF
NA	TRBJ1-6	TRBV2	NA	TGTGCCCGAGGGGGAGTTGTCGATAATTCACCCCTCCACTTT	CARGGVVDNSPLHF
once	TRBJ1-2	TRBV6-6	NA	TGTGCCAGCAGTTACCAGATACAGGCCTATGGCTACACCTTC	CASSYQIQAYGYTF
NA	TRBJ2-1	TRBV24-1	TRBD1	TGTGCCACCAGTGTTACCTCCGGGACAGGGGGTAATGAGCAGTTCTTC	CATSVTSGTGGNEQFF
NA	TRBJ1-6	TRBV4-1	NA	TGCGCCAGCAGCCAAGATTGGGGGAGGCTTTCGTCACCCCTCCACTTT	CASSQDWGRLSSPLHF